These T cell receptor beta chains were read from a single sample in a study of T cell repertoires in cytomegalovirus infection. Which antigens these TCRs recognize remains unknown. TCRdb used MiXCR to reprocess the reads, holding one entry per CDR3 protein. The sample includes approximately 990,000 distinct CDR3 sequences, around 32% of them seen just once. Source: cultured CD8+ T cells from PBMCs, taken from culture after CMV antigen stimulation. Source of these receptors: a human donor in good health (CMV status not recorded). Some clones in this sample may be carry-over from other donors' samples. The CDR3 runs from the conserved cysteine through the conserved F or W. A D gene is named only where the DNA matches it firmly. Rows give clone size only sometimes, using once, few, many, or a class for an expanded clone.

abundance	d_gene	len	v_gene	j_gene	CDR3aa	CDR3nt
once	NA	18	TRBV7-6	TRBJ2-1	CASSLLDGPALEGDEQFF	TGTGCCAGCAGCCTACTTGACGGCCCAGCCCTCGAGGGCGATGAGCAGTTCTTC
NA	NA	13	TRBV7-9	TRBJ1-4	CASSLGARVPSFF	TGTGCCAGCAGCTTGGGGGCTAGGGTCCCTTCGTTTTTT
few	NA	13	TRBV7-9	TRBJ2-1	CASSPRQYNEQFF	TGTGCCAGCAGCCCCCGACAGTACAATGAGCAGTTCTTC
few	TRBD1	13	TRBV2	TRBJ1-4	CASNRRGGEKLFF	TGTGCCAGCAATCGTAGAGGGGGCGAAAAACTGTTTTTT
few	NA	16	TRBV27	TRBJ1-2	CASSGARGESFYGYTF	TGTGCCAGCAGTGGGGCCCGGGGAGAGTCGTTCTATGGCTACACCTTC
NA	NA	14	TRBV12-3/TRBV12-4	TRBJ1-5	CASSSWESNQPQHF	TGTGCCAGCAGTTCTTGGGAAAGCAATCAGCCCCAGCATTTT
few	NA	16	TRBV7-6	TRBJ1-3	CASSSSQGVTGNTIYF	TGTGCCAGCAGCTCCTCACAGGGAGTAACTGGAAACACCATATATTTT
few	NA	17	TRBV7-2	TRBJ1-4	CASSFQDRGAANEKLFF	TGTGCCAGCAGCTTTCAAGACAGAGGAGCGGCTAATGAAAAACTGTTTTTT
few	NA	17	TRBV7-6	TRBJ2-2	CASSLKGVVYNTGELFF	TGTGCCAGCAGCTTAAAGGGGGTCGTCTATAACACCGGGGAGCTGTTTTTT
few	TRBD2	15	TRBV6-6	TRBJ2-5	CASRWTSGGSETQYF	TGTGCCAGCAGGTGGACTAGCGGGGGCTCGGAGACCCAGTACTTC
NA	NA	11	TRBV7-9	TRBJ2-2	CASIGPGELFF	TGTGCCAGCATCGGACCCGGGGAGCTGTTTTTT
once	NA	12	TRBV12-3/TRBV12-4	TRBJ2-2	CASTGATGELFF	TGTGCCAGCACAGGGGCCACCGGGGAGCTGTTTTTT
few	TRBD1	15	TRBV7-8	TRBJ1-5	CASSAPGQGGQPQHF	TGTGCCAGCAGCGCTCCGGGACAGGGGGGACAGCCCCAGCATTTT
many	NA	14	TRBV7-8	TRBJ2-2	CASSLGPDTGELFF	TGTGCCAGCAGCTTAGGGCCCGACACCGGGGAGCTGTTTTTT
few	TRBD2	20	TRBV7-9	TRBJ2-3	CASSLDAETSGGVGTDTQYF	TGTGCCAGCAGCTTGGATGCCGAGACTAGCGGGGGAGTGGGCACAGATACGCAGTATTTT
few	TRBD2	16	TRBV4-2	TRBJ2-2	CASTHVAGGDTGELFF	TGTGCCAGCACCCACGTAGCGGGGGGGGACACCGGGGAGCTGTTTTTT
NA	NA	16	TRBV4-1	TRBJ1-5	CASSPGPGASNQPQHF	TGCGCCAGCAGCCCGGGGCCGGGGGCTAGCAATCAGCCCCAGCATTTT
many	TRBD2	12	TRBV27	TRBJ2-1	CASSLLAGEQFF	TGTGCCAGCAGCCTTCTAGCGGGAGAGCAGTTCTTC
NA	NA	15	TRBV4-1	TRBJ1-2	CVSSQGVQINYGYTF	TGCGTCAGCAGCCAAGGCGTCCAGATAAACTATGGCTACACCTTC
few	NA	16	TRBV7-3	TRBJ2-3	CASSQLLASEVDTQYF	TGTGCCAGCAGCCAATTACTAGCCTCAGAGGTAGATACGCAGTATTTT
NA	NA	14	TRBV10-3	TRBJ2-7	CAIREGQPFFEQYF	TGTGCCATCAGAGAAGGACAGCCCTTTTTCGAGCAGTACTTC
many	NA	13	TRBV7-9	TRBJ1-1	CASSPAGNTEAFF	TGTGCCAGCAGCCCCGCCGGGAACACTGAAGCTTTCTTT